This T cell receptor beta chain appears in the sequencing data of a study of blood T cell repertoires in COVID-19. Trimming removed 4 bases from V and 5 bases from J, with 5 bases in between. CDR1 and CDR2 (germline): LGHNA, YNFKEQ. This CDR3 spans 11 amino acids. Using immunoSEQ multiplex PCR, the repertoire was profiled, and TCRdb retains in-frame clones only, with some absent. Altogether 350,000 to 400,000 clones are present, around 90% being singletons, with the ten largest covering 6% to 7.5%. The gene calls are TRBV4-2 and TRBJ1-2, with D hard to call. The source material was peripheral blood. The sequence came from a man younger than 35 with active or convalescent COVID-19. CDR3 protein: CASSREYGYTF. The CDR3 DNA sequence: TGTGCCAGCAGCCGGGAGTATGGCTACACCTTC.